Shown below are 11 T cell receptor beta chains from a single sample sequenced in a study of identical twins. TCRdb fed the 5' RACE reads into MiXCR, producing one record per CDR3 protein. The sample carries 280,000 or so distinct CDR3 sequences, roughly 8.6% recorded once. This same sample was also taken into another study, of yellow fever vaccine responses in identical twins.

Sequencing was done on a sample of memory (CD45RO+) T cells sorted from blood. These receptors were obtained from a woman younger than 30 in good health.

This clonotype was detected many times. This chain connects TRBV20-1 to TRBJ2-3; D may be TRBD2 (5 bases). CDR3 length: 15 amino acids. Germline CDR1 and CDR2: DFQATT and SNEGSKA (reference sequence). With 6 bases removed from V and 0 bases from J, the gap between germline ends came to 16 bases. The CDR3 DNA reads TGCAGTGCCATCATGGAGGTCACTAGCACAGATACGCAGTATTTT. Encoded protein: CSAIMEVTSTDTQYF.

This clonotype was recorded at least ten times. The chain recombines TRBV12-3 or TRBV12-4 with TRBJ1-2, with 8 bases that match TRBD1. The V gene end was trimmed by 7 bases and the J gene end by 4 bases; junction bases not matched to a gene: 5. CDR3 length: 13 residues. The CDR3: CASTPTGVYGYTF. CDR3 in DNA: TGTGCCAGCACCCCGACAGGGGTCTATGGCTACACCTTC.

The gene calls are TRBV5-6 and TRBJ2-7; no reliable D call. CDR3 length: 14 amino acids. V was shortened by 4 bases and J by 5 bases, with 16 bases between the two germline ends. Per the germline V gene, CDR1 is SGHDT and CDR2 is YYEEEE. CDR3 sequence (DNA): TGTGCCAGCAGCCTAAGGACGAAAAGGGACGAGCAGTACTTC. Translated: CASSLRTKRDEQYF.

The chain couples TRBV6-1 to TRBJ1-2, with a possible D match to TRBD1 (5 bases). This CDR3 comprises 13 residues. Per germline, CDR1 MNHNS and CDR2 SASEGT. The V end was cut by 7 bases, the J end by 1 base, with 10 bases between. CDR3 sequence (DNA): TGTGCCAGCAAAAAGGGGAATAACTATGGCTACACCTTC. It is translated as CASKKGNNYGYTF.

This clonotype appeared many times. The gene calls are TRBV7-9 and TRBJ2-7; no reliable D call. The germline V gene encodes CDR1 SEHNR and CDR2 FQNEAQ (reference sequence). The CDR3 sequence is 11 residues long. V was clipped by 3 bases and J by 7 bases, with 7 bases between them. CDR3 region: CASSFATEQYF. The CDR3 nucleotides are TGTGCCAGCAGCTTTGCTACTGAGCAGTACTTC.

At least ten counts were recorded for this clonotype. The chain is built from TRBV29-1 and TRBJ2-1, with D possibly matching TRBD2 (6 bases). The CDR3 covers 12 residues. V lost 3 bases and J lost 8, with 11 bases in between. Germline assignment: CDR1 SQVTM and CDR2 ANQGSEA. DNA of the CDR3: TGCAGCGTTGATAGGAGGGGAGATGAGCAGTTCTTC. It encodes CSVDRRGDEQFF.

A few counts support this clonotype. DNA of the CDR3: TGTGCCACCAGCAGCATATCCGGGACTAGCGGACGTTACGAGCAGTACTTC. It is translated as CATSSISGTSGRYEQYF. The V call is TRBV15, the J call TRBJ2-7; 11 nucleotides line up with TRBD2. CDR3 length equals 17 residues. Germline assignment: CDR1 LNHNV and CDR2 YYDKDF (reference sequence). With 3 bases clipped from V and 4 bases from J, the junction kept 11 bases outside the gene matches.

The DNA for the CDR3 is TGTGCCATCCTCCTTGGATCGCATGGCTACACCTTC. Residues: CAILLGSHGYTF. The V call is TRBV7-9, the J call TRBJ1-2; unclear D gene. CDR1 SEHNR and CDR2 FQNEAQ come from the germline V gene (reference sequence). The CDR3 covers 12 residues. Trimming stripped 10 bases from V and 6 bases from J, with 15 bases between.

This clonotype turned up a few times. The gene calls are TRBV6-1 and TRBJ2-2, with D unclear. The CDR3 sequence is 14 residues long. CDR1 and CDR2 (germline): MNHNS, SASEGT. Trimming removed 8 bases at V and 3 bases at J, with 13 bases between. CDR3 nucleotides: TGTGCCAGCGCAAGCTCCTGGGACACCGGGGAGCTGTTTTTT. This gives the protein CASASSWDTGELFF.

This chain joins TRBV4-2 and TRBJ2-2; D is perhaps TRBD1 or TRBD2 (6 bases each). CDR3 size: 15 residues. Trimming removed 3 bases from V and 6 bases from J, with 14 bases in between. Per germline, CDR1 LGHNA and CDR2 YNFKEQ. The DNA for the CDR3 is TGTGCCAGCAGCCACTCAGGGGCGGGGCCCGGGGAGCTGTTTTTT. Its translation is CASSHSGAGPGELFF.

This clonotype was found many times. The chain joins TRBV7-8 to TRBJ2-3; no firm D call. This CDR3 region has 15 residues. Trimming removed 7 bases at V and 0 bases at J, with 14 bases between. CDR1 and CDR2 from the germline V gene are SGHVS and FQNEAQ. The CDR3 region is CASMTNRVSTDTQYF. The CDR3, as DNA: TGTGCCAGCATGACCAACCGGGTTAGCACAGATACGCAGTATTTT.